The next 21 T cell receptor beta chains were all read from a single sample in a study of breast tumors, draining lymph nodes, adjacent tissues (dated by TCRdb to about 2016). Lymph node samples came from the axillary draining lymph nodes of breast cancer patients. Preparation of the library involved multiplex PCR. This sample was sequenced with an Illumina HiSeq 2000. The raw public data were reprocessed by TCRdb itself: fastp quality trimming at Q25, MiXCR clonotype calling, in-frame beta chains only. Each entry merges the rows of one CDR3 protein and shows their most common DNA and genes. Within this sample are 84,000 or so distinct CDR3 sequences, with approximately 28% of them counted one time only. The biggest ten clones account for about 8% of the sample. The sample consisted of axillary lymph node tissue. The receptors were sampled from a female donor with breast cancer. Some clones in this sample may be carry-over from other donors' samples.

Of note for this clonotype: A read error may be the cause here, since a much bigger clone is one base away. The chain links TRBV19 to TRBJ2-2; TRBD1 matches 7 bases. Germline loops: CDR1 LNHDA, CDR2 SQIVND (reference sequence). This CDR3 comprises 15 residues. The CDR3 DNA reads TGTGCCAGTCGTATTTTCGGGCAGGGGGTCGGGGAGCTGTTTTTT. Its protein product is CASRIFGQGVGELFF.

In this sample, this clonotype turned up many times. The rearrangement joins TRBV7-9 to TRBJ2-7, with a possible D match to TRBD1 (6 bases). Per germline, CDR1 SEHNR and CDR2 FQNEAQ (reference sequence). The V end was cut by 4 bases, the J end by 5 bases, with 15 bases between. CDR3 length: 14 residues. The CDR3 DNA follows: TGTGCCAGCAGCTACGAAACTACAGGGAACGAGCAGTACTTC. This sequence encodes CASSYETTGNEQYF.

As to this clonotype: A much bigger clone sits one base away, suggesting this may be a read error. This CDR3 is CASTLGSGREYGYPF. The CDR3 DNA is TGTGCCAGCACCTTGGGTTCTGGCAGGGAATATGGCTACCCCTTC. The V call is TRBV7-9, the J call TRBJ1-2; the D gene is possibly TRBD1 (5 bases). CDR1 and CDR2 (germline): SEHNR, FQNEAQ (reference sequence). The CDR3 consists of 15 residues.

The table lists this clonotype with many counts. The chain's CDR3 is CASSHGTLQFF. CDR3 in DNA: TGTGCCAGCAGCCATGGGACTCTTCAGTTCTTC. V usage is TRBV27 and J usage is TRBJ2-1, with D possibly TRBD2 on 6 matching bases. CDR3 length equals 11 residues. Germline loops: CDR1 MNHEY, CDR2 SMNVEV (reference sequence). V lost 6 bases, J lost 13 bases, and 13 bases lay in between.

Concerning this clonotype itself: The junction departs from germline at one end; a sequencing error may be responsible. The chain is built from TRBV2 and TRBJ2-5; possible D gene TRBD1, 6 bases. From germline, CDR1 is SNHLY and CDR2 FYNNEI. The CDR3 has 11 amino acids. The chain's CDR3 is CASKKTTGTPF. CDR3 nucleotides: TGTGCCAGCAAAAAAACGACCGGGACACCTTTC.

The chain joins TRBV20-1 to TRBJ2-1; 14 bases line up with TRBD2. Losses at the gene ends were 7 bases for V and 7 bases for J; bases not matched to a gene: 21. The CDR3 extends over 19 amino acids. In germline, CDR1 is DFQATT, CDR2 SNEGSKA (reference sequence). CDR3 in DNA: TGCAGTGTAACATTCGGGACTAGCGGGAGAGGGTCCTACAGGAATGAGCAGTTCTTC. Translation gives CSVTFGTSGRGSYRNEQFF.

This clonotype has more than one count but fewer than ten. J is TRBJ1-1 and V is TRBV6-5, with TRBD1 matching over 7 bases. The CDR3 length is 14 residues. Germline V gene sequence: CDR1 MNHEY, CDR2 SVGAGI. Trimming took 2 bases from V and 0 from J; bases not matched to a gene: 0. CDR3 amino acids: CASSYGQVNTEAFF. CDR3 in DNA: TGTGCCAGCAGTTACGGACAGGTGAACACTGAAGCTTTCTTT.

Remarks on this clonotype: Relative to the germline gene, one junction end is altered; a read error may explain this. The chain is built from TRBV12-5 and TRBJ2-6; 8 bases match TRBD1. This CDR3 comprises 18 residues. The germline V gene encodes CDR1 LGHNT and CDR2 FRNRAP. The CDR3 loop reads CASGFRLPGQGGTNVLIF. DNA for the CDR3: TGTGCTAGTGGTTTCCGTCTCCCTGGACAGGGTGGGACCAACGTCCTGATTTTC. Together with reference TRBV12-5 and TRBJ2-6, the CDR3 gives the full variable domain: DARVTQTPRHKVTEMGQEVTMRCQPILGHNTVFWYRQTMMQGLELLAYFRNRAPLDDSGMPKDRFSAEMPDATLATLKIQPSEPRDSAVYFCASGFRLPGQGGTNVLIFGAGSRLTVL.

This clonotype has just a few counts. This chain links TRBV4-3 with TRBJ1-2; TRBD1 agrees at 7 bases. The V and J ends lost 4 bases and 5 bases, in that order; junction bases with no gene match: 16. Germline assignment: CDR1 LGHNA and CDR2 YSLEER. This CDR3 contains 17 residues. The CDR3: CASSRQDTTGTGYGYTF. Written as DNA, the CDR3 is TGCGCCAGCAGCCGACAGGATACGACAGGGACGGGGTATGGCTACACCTTC.

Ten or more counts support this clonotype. In DNA, the CDR3 is TGTGCCAGCAGAGACAGACGGGTTTCCTACGAGCAGTACTTC. Translated, it gives CASRDRRVSYEQYF. The chain has TRBV28 and TRBJ2-7; maybe TRBD1 (5 bases). The CDR3 covers 14 residues. Between the trimmed V and J ends, which lost 6 bases and 1 base, there was a span of 13 bases. CDR1 and CDR2 (germline): MDHEN, SYDVKM. The complete variable domain, with remaining parts taken from reference TRBV28 and TRBJ2-7, reads DVKVTQSSRYLVKRTGEKVFLECVQDMDHENMFWYRQDPGLGLRLIYFSYDVKMKEKGDIPEGYSVSREKKERFSLILESASTNQTSMYLCASRDRRVSYEQYFGPGTRLTVT.

CDR3 sequence reads: CASSLIGLAGVEQFF. CDR3 sequence (DNA): TGTGCCAGCAGTTTAATCGGACTAGCGGGAGTGGAGCAGTTCTTC. This chain links TRBV12-3 or TRBV12-4 with TRBJ2-1; the match to TRBD2 covers 13 bases. The V and J ends lost 2 bases and 10 bases, in that order; junction bases with no gene match: 5. This CDR3 has 15 amino acids.

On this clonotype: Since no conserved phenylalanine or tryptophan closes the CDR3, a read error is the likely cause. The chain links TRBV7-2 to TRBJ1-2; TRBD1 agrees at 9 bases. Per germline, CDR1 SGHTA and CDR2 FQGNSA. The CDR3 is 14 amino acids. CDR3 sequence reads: CASGLVRQGGGYTL. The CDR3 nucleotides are TGTGCCAGCGGCTTAGTTAGACAGGGGGGTGGCTACACCCTC.

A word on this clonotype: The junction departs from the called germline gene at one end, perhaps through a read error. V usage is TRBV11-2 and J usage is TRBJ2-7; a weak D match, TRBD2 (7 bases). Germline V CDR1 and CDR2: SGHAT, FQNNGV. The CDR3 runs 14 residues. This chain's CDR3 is CASGLGRGGYEQHF. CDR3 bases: TGTGCCAGCGGCTTAGGAAGGGGGGGGTACGAGCAGCACTTC. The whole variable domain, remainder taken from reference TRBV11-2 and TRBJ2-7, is EAGVAQSPRYKIIEKRQSVAFWCNPISGHATLYWYQQILGQGPKLLIQFQNNGVVDDSQLPKDRFSAERLKGVDSTLKIQPAKLEDSAVYLCASGLGRGGYEQHFGPGTRLTVT.

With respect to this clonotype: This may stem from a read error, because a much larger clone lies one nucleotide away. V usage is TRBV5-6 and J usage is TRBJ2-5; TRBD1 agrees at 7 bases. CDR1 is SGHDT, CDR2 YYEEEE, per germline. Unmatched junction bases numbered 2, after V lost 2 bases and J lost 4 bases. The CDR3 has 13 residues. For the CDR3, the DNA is TGTGCCAGCAGCTTTGACAGGGCAGAGACCCAGTACTTC. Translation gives CASSFDRAETQYF.

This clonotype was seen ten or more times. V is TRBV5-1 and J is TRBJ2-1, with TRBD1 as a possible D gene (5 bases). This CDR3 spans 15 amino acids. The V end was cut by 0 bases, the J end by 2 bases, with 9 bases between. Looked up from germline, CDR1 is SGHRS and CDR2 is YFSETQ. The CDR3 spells CASSLGQGTYNEQFF. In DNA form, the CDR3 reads TGCGCCAGCAGCTTGGGCCAGGGTACCTACAATGAGCAGTTCTTC.

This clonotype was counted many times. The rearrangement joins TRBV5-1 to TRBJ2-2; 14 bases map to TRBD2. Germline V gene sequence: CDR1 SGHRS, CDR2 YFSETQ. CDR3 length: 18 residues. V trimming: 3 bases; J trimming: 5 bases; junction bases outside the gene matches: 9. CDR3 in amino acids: CASSSGLAGGKATGELFF. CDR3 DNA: TGCGCCAGCAGCTCCGGACTAGCGGGAGGAAAGGCGACCGGGGAGCTGTTTTTT.

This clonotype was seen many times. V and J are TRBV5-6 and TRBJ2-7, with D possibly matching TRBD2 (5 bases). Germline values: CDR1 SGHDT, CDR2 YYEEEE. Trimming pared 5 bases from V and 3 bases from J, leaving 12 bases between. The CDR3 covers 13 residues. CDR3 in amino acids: CASRRVEGYEQYF. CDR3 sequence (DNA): TGTGCCAGCAGAAGGGTCGAGGGCTACGAGCAGTACTTC.

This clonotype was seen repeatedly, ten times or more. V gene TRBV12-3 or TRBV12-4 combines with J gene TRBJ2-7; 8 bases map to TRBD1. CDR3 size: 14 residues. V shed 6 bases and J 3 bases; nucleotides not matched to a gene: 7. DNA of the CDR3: TGTGCCAGCAGGAACGACAGGGGACACTACGAGCAGTACTTC. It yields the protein CASRNDRGHYEQYF.

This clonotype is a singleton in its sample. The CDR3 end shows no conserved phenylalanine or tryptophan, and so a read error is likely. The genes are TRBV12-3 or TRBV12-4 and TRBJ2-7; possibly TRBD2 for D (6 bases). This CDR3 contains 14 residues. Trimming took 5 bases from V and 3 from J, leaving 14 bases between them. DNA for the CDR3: TGTGCCAGCAGTCCCTCCGTGGGGGGCTACGAGCAGTACCTC. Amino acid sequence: CASSPSVGGYEQYL.

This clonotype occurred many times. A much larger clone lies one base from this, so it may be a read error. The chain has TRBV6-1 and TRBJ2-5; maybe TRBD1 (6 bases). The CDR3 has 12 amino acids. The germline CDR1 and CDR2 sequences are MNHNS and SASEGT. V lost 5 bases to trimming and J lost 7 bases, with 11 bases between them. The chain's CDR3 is CASSHTGSTQYF. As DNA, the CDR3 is TGTGCCAGCAGTCATACAGGGTCGACCCAGTACTTC.

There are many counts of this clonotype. This chain's CDR3 is CASSLTDNQPQHF. The CDR3 DNA sequence: TGTGCCAGCAGCTTAACAGATAATCAGCCCCAGCATTTT. The chain has TRBV11-2 and TRBJ1-5; no definite D call. The V gene's germline CDR1 is SGHAT and CDR2 FQNNGV. V lost 2 bases, J lost 4 bases, and 6 bases lay in between. The CDR3 is 13 amino acids. The whole variable domain, remainder taken from reference TRBV11-2 and TRBJ1-5, is EAGVAQSPRYKIIEKRQSVAFWCNPISGHATLYWYQQILGQGPKLLIQFQNNGVVDDSQLPKDRFSAERLKGVDSTLKIQPAKLEDSAVYLCASSLTDNQPQHFGDGTRLSIL.